Shown below are 6 T cell receptor beta chains from a single sample sequenced in a study of early T cells in non-severe SARS-CoV-2 infection. Via MiXCR, TCRdb re-called the 5' RACE reads, giving one row per CDR3 protein. The sample shows tens of thousands of distinct CDR3 sequences, about 9.9% of them seen only once. The sample was whole blood. These receptors were collected from an adult who was a healthcare worker with PCR-confirmed SARS-CoV-2 infection or an uninfected control (not recorded which).

With respect to this clonotype: A junction end diverges from the germline sequence, so it may reflect a read error. The J gene is TRBJ2-3, the V gene TRBV4-2, with TRBD2 identical over 14 bases. This CDR3 is built from 16 residues. Germline V gene sequence: CDR1 LGHNA, CDR2 YNFKEQ. The CDR3 nucleotides are TGTGTCAGCAGCCGACTAGCGGGGGGGCCATCAGATACGCAGTATTTT. Translation gives CVSSRLAGGPSDTQYF.

This clonotype has only a few counts. The V gene is TRBV25-1, the J gene TRBJ2-1; TRBD2 is a possible D gene (7 bases). There are 16 residues in the CDR3. V gave up 1 base and J gave up 5 bases, with 15 bases separating them. The germline gives CDR1 MGHDK, CDR2 SYGVNS. The CDR3: CASSESGGLVNNEQFF. The CDR3 coding sequence is TGTGCCAGCAGTGAATCGGGGGGCCTCGTAAACAATGAGCAGTTCTTC.

This chain links TRBV3-1 with TRBJ1-5, with D unresolved. The V gene's germline CDR1 is LGHDT and CDR2 YNNKEL (reference sequence). The CDR3 has 14 residues. The germline V and J ends were trimmed by 4 bases and 3 bases, with 10 bases remaining between them. CDR3 protein: CASSRKGHNQPQHF. DNA of the CDR3: TGTGCCAGCAGCCGGAAGGGCCACAATCAGCCCCAGCATTTT.

The chain uses TRBV5-1 and TRBJ1-4, with TRBD1 as a possible D gene (5 bases). Germline lookup yields CDR1 SGHRS and CDR2 YFSETQ. The CDR3 consists of 15 residues. V lost 1 base, J lost 4 bases, and 11 bases lay in between. The chain's CDR3 is CASSLRDRLNEKLFF. The CDR3 DNA is TGCGCCAGCAGCTTGAGGGACCGTCTTAATGAAAAACTGTTTTTT.

This clonotype was recorded at least ten times. V gene TRBV5-4 combines with J gene TRBJ2-1; 7 positions agree with TRBD2. The germline V gene has CDR1 SGHNT and CDR2 YYREEE (reference sequence). J was trimmed by 6 bases and V by 0 bases; bases with no gene match: 6. CDR3 length: 15 amino acids. This chain's CDR3 is CASSLGSTSVNEQFF. DNA of the CDR3: TGTGCCAGCAGCTTGGGAAGTACTAGCGTCAATGAGCAGTTCTTC.

This clonotype was seen at least ten times. This sequence joins TRBV28 and TRBJ2-7, with D tentatively TRBD2 (6 bases). The length of the CDR3 is 14 residues. Trimming removed 4 bases from V and 3 bases from J, with 13 bases in between. CDR1 and CDR2 from the germline V gene are MDHEN and SYDVKM. The DNA of the CDR3 is TGTGCCAGCAGTTCGACGGGGGACGGCTACGAGCAGTACTTC. Protein product: CASSSTGDGYEQYF.